A selection of T cell receptor beta chains follows, all from one sample in a study. MiXCR was run by TCRdb on the multiplex PCR reads, yielding one entry per CDR3 protein. This repertoire shows about 280 distinct CDR3 sequences, around 38% found once; its top ten account for around 40%. Sequenced: naive CD4+ T cells sorted from blood. These receptors originate from a female donor with breast cancer. The CDR3 runs from the conserved cysteine through the conserved F or W. Each record gives: clone size, V gene, J gene, D gene, CDR3 protein, CDR3 DNA. The D gene is left open where the match is weak. Expanded clones are given a class, and other clones once, few, many or no size at all.

clone size: hyperexpanded
V gene: TRBV12-3/TRBV12-4
J gene: TRBJ1-2
D gene: TRBD1
CDR3 protein: CASSLWDRINYGYTF
CDR3 DNA: TGTGCCAGCAGTTTGTGGGACAGGATCAACTATGGCTACACCTTC

clone size: once
V gene: TRBV12-3/TRBV12-4
J gene: TRBJ1-2
D gene: NA
CDR3 protein: CASRQFETNYGYTF
CDR3 DNA: TGTGCCAGCCGTCAATTCGAGACTAACTATGGCTACACCTTC

clone size: NA
V gene: TRBV12-3/TRBV12-4
J gene: TRBJ1-2
D gene: NA
CDR3 protein: CASSQGAANYGYTF
CDR3 DNA: TGTGCCAGCAGTCAAGGCGCAGCAAACTATGGCTACACCTTC

clone size: NA
V gene: TRBV12-3/TRBV12-4
J gene: TRBJ1-2
D gene: NA
CDR3 protein: CASSLAGNGYTF
CDR3 DNA: TGTGCCAGCAGTTTGGCAGGGAATGGCTACACCTTC

clone size: NA
V gene: TRBV12-3/TRBV12-4
J gene: TRBJ1-2
D gene: NA
CDR3 protein: CASSSGDRRYGYTF
CDR3 DNA: TGTGCCAGCAGTTCAGGCGACAGGCGCTATGGCTACACCTTC

clone size: few
V gene: TRBV12-3/TRBV12-4
J gene: TRBJ1-2
D gene: NA
CDR3 protein: CASSFGINYGYTF
CDR3 DNA: TGTGCCAGCAGTTTCGGGATAAACTATGGCTACACCTTC

clone size: medium-sized
V gene: TRBV12-3/TRBV12-4
J gene: TRBJ1-2
D gene: NA
CDR3 protein: CASSPDGPFAGYTF
CDR3 DNA: TGTGCCAGCTCCCCGGACGGACCCTTTGCTGGCTACACCTTC

clone size: medium-sized
V gene: TRBV12-3/TRBV12-4
J gene: TRBJ1-2
D gene: NA
CDR3 protein: CASTLGSRYGYTF
CDR3 DNA: TGTGCCAGCACCCTAGGGAGCCGCTATGGCTACACCTTC

clone size: few
V gene: TRBV12-3/TRBV12-4
J gene: TRBJ1-2
D gene: TRBD1
CDR3 protein: CASKSGQASGYTF
CDR3 DNA: TGTGCCAGCAAGTCGGGACAGGCTAGTGGCTACACCTTC

clone size: hyperexpanded
V gene: TRBV12-3/TRBV12-4
J gene: TRBJ1-2
D gene: NA
CDR3 protein: CASSSNYRGYTF
CDR3 DNA: TGTGCCAGCAGTTCCAACTACCGTGGCTACACCTTC

clone size: medium-sized
V gene: TRBV12-3/TRBV12-4
J gene: TRBJ1-2
D gene: NA
CDR3 protein: CASSSLDYGYTF
CDR3 DNA: TGTGCCAGCAGTTCCCTTGACTATGGCTACACCTTC

clone size: once
V gene: TRBV12-3/TRBV12-4
J gene: TRBJ1-2
D gene: NA
CDR3 protein: CASSLSLIYGYTF
CDR3 DNA: TGTGCCAGCAGTTTATCTCTAATCTATGGCTACACCTTC

clone size: few
V gene: TRBV12-3/TRBV12-4
J gene: TRBJ1-2
D gene: NA
CDR3 protein: CASSFQATCYTF
CDR3 DNA: TGTGCCAGCAGTTTCCAAGCTACGTGCTACACCTTC

clone size: once
V gene: TRBV12-3/TRBV12-4
J gene: TRBJ1-2
D gene: NA
CDR3 protein: CASRGNSYGYTF
CDR3 DNA: TGTGCCAGCAGGGGAAACAGCTATGGCTACACCTTC

clone size: large
V gene: TRBV12-3/TRBV12-4
J gene: TRBJ1-2
D gene: NA
CDR3 protein: CASSRQPPTSSYGYTF
CDR3 DNA: TGTGCCAGCAGTCGACAGCCTCCCACATCATCATATGGCTACACCTTC

clone size: hyperexpanded
V gene: TRBV12-3/TRBV12-4
J gene: TRBJ1-2
D gene: NA
CDR3 protein: CASSRDRPYGYTF
CDR3 DNA: TGTGCCAGCAGCCGCGACAGACCCTATGGCTACACCTTC

clone size: large
V gene: TRBV12-3/TRBV12-4
J gene: TRBJ1-2
D gene: TRBD1
CDR3 protein: CASSSRQGGNYGYTF
CDR3 DNA: TGTGCCAGCAGTTCCAGACAGGGTGGGAACTATGGCTACACCTTC

clone size: large
V gene: TRBV12-3/TRBV12-4
J gene: TRBJ1-2
D gene: TRBD1
CDR3 protein: CASSETGYYGYTF
CDR3 DNA: TGTGCCAGCAGTGAGACAGGGTACTATGGCTACACCTTC

clone size: NA
V gene: TRBV12-3/TRBV12-4
J gene: TRBJ1-2
D gene: TRBD1
CDR3 protein: CASRRAGRQGYGYTF
CDR3 DNA: TGTGCCAGCAGGAGAGCCGGCAGACAGGGCTATGGCTACACCTTC

clone size: NA
V gene: TRBV12-3/TRBV12-4
J gene: TRBJ1-2
D gene: NA
CDR3 protein: CASTSSGDYGYTF
CDR3 DNA: TGTGCCAGCACCTCGTCAGGAGACTATGGCTACACCTTC

clone size: large
V gene: TRBV12-3/TRBV12-4
J gene: TRBJ1-2
D gene: TRBD1
CDR3 protein: CASRRDRANYGYTF
CDR3 DNA: TGTGCCAGCAGGAGGGACAGAGCTAACTATGGCTACACCTTC

clone size: large
V gene: TRBV12-3/TRBV12-4
J gene: TRBJ1-2
D gene: NA
CDR3 protein: CASSFDPGDYGYTF
CDR3 DNA: TGTGCCAGCAGTTTTGATCCAGGGGACTATGGCTACACCTTC

clone size: few
V gene: TRBV12-3/TRBV12-4
J gene: TRBJ1-2
D gene: NA
CDR3 protein: CASSWSDYGYTF
CDR3 DNA: TGTGCCAGCAGTTGGAGTGACTATGGCTACACCTTC

clone size: medium-sized
V gene: TRBV12-3/TRBV12-4
J gene: TRBJ1-2
D gene: NA
CDR3 protein: CASSTRSYGYTF
CDR3 DNA: TGTGCCAGCAGTACCCGGAGCTATGGCTACACCTTC

clone size: large
V gene: TRBV12-3/TRBV12-4
J gene: TRBJ1-2
D gene: NA
CDR3 protein: CASIGTRGYGYTF
CDR3 DNA: TGTGCCAGCATCGGGACAAGGGGCTATGGCTACACCTTC

clone size: NA
V gene: TRBV12-3/TRBV12-4
J gene: TRBJ1-2
D gene: TRBD1
CDR3 protein: CASSEPTGYGYTF
CDR3 DNA: TGTGCCAGCAGCGAACCGACAGGGTATGGCTACACCTTC

clone size: NA
V gene: TRBV12-3/TRBV12-4
J gene: TRBJ1-2
D gene: NA
CDR3 protein: CASSSTEGRYGYTF
CDR3 DNA: TGTGCCAGCAGTTCAACGGAGGGTAGATATGGCTACACCTTC

clone size: NA
V gene: TRBV12-3/TRBV12-4
J gene: TRBJ1-2
D gene: NA
CDR3 protein: CASSLNSLAYGYTF
CDR3 DNA: TGTGCCAGCAGTTTGAACAGCCTCGCCTATGGCTACACCTTC

clone size: NA
V gene: TRBV12-3/TRBV12-4
J gene: TRBJ1-2
D gene: NA
CDR3 protein: CASSPGYEGYGYTF
CDR3 DNA: TGTGCCAGCAGTCCAGGGTATGAGGGCTATGGCTACACCTTC

clone size: once
V gene: TRBV12-3/TRBV12-4
J gene: TRBJ1-2
D gene: NA
CDR3 protein: CASSIEANNGYTF
CDR3 DNA: TGTGCCAGCAGTATCGAGGCAAATAATGGCTACACCTTC

clone size: large
V gene: TRBV12-3/TRBV12-4
J gene: TRBJ1-2
D gene: TRBD1
CDR3 protein: CASSLTGTITGYTF
CDR3 DNA: TGTGCCAGCAGTTTGACAGGGACAATCACCGGCTACACCTTC

clone size: NA
V gene: TRBV12-3/TRBV12-4
J gene: TRBJ1-2
D gene: NA
CDR3 protein: CASSLTGRYGYTF
CDR3 DNA: TGTGCCAGCAGTTTAACCGGACGCTATGGCTACACCTTC

clone size: few
V gene: TRBV12-3/TRBV12-4
J gene: TRBJ1-2
D gene: NA
CDR3 protein: CASSSWDRGLHGYTF
CDR3 DNA: TGTGCCAGCAGTTCCTGGGACCGTGGCTTACATGGCTACACCTTC

clone size: large
V gene: TRBV12-3/TRBV12-4
J gene: TRBJ1-2
D gene: TRBD1
CDR3 protein: CASSPRDSYGYTF
CDR3 DNA: TGTGCCAGCAGTCCGCGGGACAGCTATGGCTACACCTTC

clone size: large
V gene: TRBV12-3/TRBV12-4
J gene: TRBJ1-2
D gene: TRBD1
CDR3 protein: CASSLYIIGNRDRLNGYTF
CDR3 DNA: TGTGCCAGCAGTTTATATATCATCGGGAACCGGGACAGACTAAATGGCTACACCTTC

clone size: once
V gene: TRBV12-3/TRBV12-4
J gene: TRBJ1-2
D gene: NA
CDR3 protein: CAAVGCRPNYGYTF
CDR3 DNA: TGTGCCGCTGTTGGGTGCCGGCCTAACTATGGCTACACCTTC

clone size: large
V gene: TRBV12-3/TRBV12-4
J gene: TRBJ1-2
D gene: NA
CDR3 protein: CASSQRSYTF
CDR3 DNA: TGTGCCAGCAGCCAGCGGAGCTACACCTTC

clone size: medium-sized
V gene: TRBV12-3/TRBV12-4
J gene: TRBJ1-2
D gene: NA
CDR3 protein: CASTLRGRYGYTF
CDR3 DNA: TGTGCCAGCACCCTAAGGGGCCGCTATGGCTACACCTTC

clone size: NA
V gene: TRBV12-3/TRBV12-4
J gene: TRBJ1-2
D gene: NA
CDR3 protein: CASRSTANYGYTF
CDR3 DNA: TGTGCCAGCAGGTCGACGGCAAACTATGGCTACACCTTC

clone size: large
V gene: TRBV12-3/TRBV12-4
J gene: TRBJ1-2
D gene: NA
CDR3 protein: CASSPRGRDYGYTF
CDR3 DNA: TGTGCCAGCAGTCCTCGAGGGAGGGACTATGGCTACACCTTC

clone size: hyperexpanded
V gene: TRBV12-3/TRBV12-4
J gene: TRBJ1-2
D gene: NA
CDR3 protein: CASSPDRTNYGYTF
CDR3 DNA: TGTGCCAGCAGTCCCGACAGGACCAACTATGGCTACACCTTC

clone size: hyperexpanded
V gene: TRBV12-3/TRBV12-4
J gene: TRBJ1-2
D gene: NA
CDR3 protein: CASSLFEKSNYGYTF
CDR3 DNA: TGTGCCAGCAGTTTATTCGAGAAGTCTAACTATGGCTACACCTTC

clone size: many
V gene: TRBV12-3/TRBV12-4
J gene: TRBJ1-2
D gene: NA
CDR3 protein: CASSFSSDYGYTF
CDR3 DNA: TGTGCCAGCAGTTTCTCGTCAGATTATGGCTACACCTTC

clone size: medium-sized
V gene: TRBV12-3/TRBV12-4
J gene: TRBJ1-2
D gene: NA
CDR3 protein: CASSYETLYGYTF
CDR3 DNA: TGTGCCAGCAGTTACGAGACACTCTATGGCTACACCTTC

clone size: NA
V gene: TRBV12-3/TRBV12-4
J gene: TRBJ1-2
D gene: TRBD1
CDR3 protein: CASSSTGTEYGYTF
CDR3 DNA: TGTGCCAGCAGTTCTACCGGGACAGAGTATGGCTACACCTTC